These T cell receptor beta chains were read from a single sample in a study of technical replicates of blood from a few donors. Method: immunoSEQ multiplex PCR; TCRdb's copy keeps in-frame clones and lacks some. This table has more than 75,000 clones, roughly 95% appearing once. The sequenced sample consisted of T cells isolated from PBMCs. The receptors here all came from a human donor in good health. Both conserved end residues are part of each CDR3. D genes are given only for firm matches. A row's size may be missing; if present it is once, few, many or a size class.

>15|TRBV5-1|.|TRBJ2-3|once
TGCGCCAGCAGCTTGGTCGGGTACGGCACAGATACGCAGTATTTT
CASSLVGYGTDTQYF
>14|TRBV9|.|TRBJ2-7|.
TGTGCCAGCAGCCTCCACGGGGGTATCTACGAGCAGTACTTC
CASSLHGGIYEQYF
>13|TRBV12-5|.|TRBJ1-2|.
TGTGCTAGTGGTATACACAGGGAAGATGGCTACACCTTC
CASGIHREDGYTF
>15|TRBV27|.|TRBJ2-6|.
TGTGCCAGCAGCCCCACTCCCTCTGGGGCCAACGTCCTGACTTTC
CASSPTPSGANVLTF
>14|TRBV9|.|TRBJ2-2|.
TGTGCCAGCAGATGGACAGCGAACACCGGGGAGCTGTTTTTT
CASRWTANTGELFF
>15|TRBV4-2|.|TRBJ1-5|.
TGTGCCAGCAGCCAAGATGCGGGGATCAATCAGCCCCAGCATTTT
CASSQDAGINQPQHF
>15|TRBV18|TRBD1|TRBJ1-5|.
TGTGCCAGCTCACCCCCGGGACAGCCTTATCAGCCCCAGCATTTT
CASSPPGQPYQPQHF
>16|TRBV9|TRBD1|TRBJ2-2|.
TGTGCCAGCAGCCCCCGACAGGGCTCGAACACCGGGGAGCTGTTTTTT
CASSPRQGSNTGELFF
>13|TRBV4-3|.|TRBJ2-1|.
TGCGCCAGCAGCCACGGGAGCCCCTATGAGCAGTTCTTC
CASSHGSPYEQFF
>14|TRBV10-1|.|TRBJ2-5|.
TGCGCCAGCAGTGAGTCGTATCGGGGAGAGACCCAGTACTTC
CASSESYRGETQYF
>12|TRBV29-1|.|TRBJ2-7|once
TGCAGCGTTGAGGGGGACACTTACGAGCAGTACTTC
CSVEGDTYEQYF
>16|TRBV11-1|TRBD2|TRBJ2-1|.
TGTGCCAGCAGCTTAGCCACTAGCGGTGCCTACAATGAGCAGTTCTTC
CASSLATSGAYNEQFF
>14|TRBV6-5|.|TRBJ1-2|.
TGTGCCAGCAGTTATGGGGGGGGTAACTATGGCTACACCTTC
CASSYGGGNYGYTF
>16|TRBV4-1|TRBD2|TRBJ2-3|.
TGCGCCAGCAGCCAAGACAAGCGGGAGGGCGCAGATACGCAGTATTTT
CASSQDKREGADTQYF
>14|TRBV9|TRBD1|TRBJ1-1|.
TGTGCCAGCAGCACCGGGACAGCGAACACTGAAGCTTTCTTT
CASSTGTANTEAFF
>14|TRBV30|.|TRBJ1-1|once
TGTGCCTGGATCAGGACAACCATGAACACTGAAGCTTTCTTT
CAWIRTTMNTEAFF
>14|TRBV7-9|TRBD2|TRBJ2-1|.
TGTGCCAGCAGCCTAGGACTAGCTGGGTATGAGCAGTTCTTC
CASSLGLAGYEQFF
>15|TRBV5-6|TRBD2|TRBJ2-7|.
TGTGCCAGCAGTCCCCAACTAGCGGGAACCTACGAGCAGTACTTC
CASSPQLAGTYEQYF
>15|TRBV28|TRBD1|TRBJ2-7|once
TGTGCCAGCAGTTTTGGTGGGACAGAAGCCTACGAGCAGTACTTC
CASSFGGTEAYEQYF
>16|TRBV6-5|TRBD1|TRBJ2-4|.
TGTGCCAGCAGTTATGACAGGGGGATATCCAAAAACATTCAGTACTTC
CASSYDRGISKNIQYF
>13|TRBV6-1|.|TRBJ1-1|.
TGTGCCAGCAGTCCGGGGAGATGGACTGAAGCTTTCTTT
CASSPGRWTEAFF
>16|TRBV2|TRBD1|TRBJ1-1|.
TGTGCCAGCAAGTTAGTGAGACAGGGCGCGAACACTGAAGCTTTCTTT
CASKLVRQGANTEAFF
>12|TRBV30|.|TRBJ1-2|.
TGTGCCTGGAGTCCTACTAGACAGGCGTGCACCTTC
CAWSPTRQACTF
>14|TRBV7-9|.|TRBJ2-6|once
TGTGCCAGCAGCCCTAGTGGGGGGGCCAACGTCCTGACTTTC
CASSPSGGANVLTF
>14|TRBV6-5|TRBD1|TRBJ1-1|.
TGTGCCAGCAGTCCGGGACAGTTGAACACTGAAGCTTTCTTT
CASSPGQLNTEAFF
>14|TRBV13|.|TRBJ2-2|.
TGTGCCAGCAGCTTTACACAGAACACCGGGGAGCTGTTTTTT
CASSFTQNTGELFF
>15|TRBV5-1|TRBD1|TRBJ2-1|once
TGCGCCAGCAGCGGACGGGACAGGGGAAACAATGAGCAGTTCTTC
CASSGRDRGNNEQFF
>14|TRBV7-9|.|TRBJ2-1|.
TGTGCCAGCAGCTTAGCGGGAGCCTTCCATGAGCAGTTCTTC
CASSLAGAFHEQFF
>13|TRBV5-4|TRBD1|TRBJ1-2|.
TGTGCCAGCAGCTCTCAGGGGGCAGATGGCTACACCTTC
CASSSQGADGYTF